This paragraph reports one T cell receptor beta chain. What it recognizes is unknown. The PCR had 60 Vbeta and 13 Jbeta primers. The assay was immunoSEQ multiplex PCR, and TCRdb's table has in-frame clones only and misses some. The table lists more than 110,000 clones, about 77% of them singletons, with nearly 4% in the top ten. Trimming took off 0 bases at V and 3 bases at J, with 18 bases between the two ends. CDR1 and CDR2 (germline): SGDLS, YYNGEE. This CDR3 is 17 amino acids long. This entry comes from a study of cytomegalovirus exposure and HLA in healthy donors. Whole-study context: Of some 410 genotyped donors, 81% grouped in the Caucasian-associated ancestry cluster. Whole-study findings and limits: Donor immune exposure was known only as CMV serostatus.

The rearrangement uses TRBV9 and TRBJ1-1; TRBD1 might be the D (5 bases). The sequence was obtained from a male donor in good health and CMV-seronegative. Sequencing input: PBMCs. For the CDR3, the DNA is TGTGCCAGCAGCGTAGCGCAGGTTCCTACCAGGGACACTGAAGCTTTCTTT. The encoded protein is CASSVAQVPTRDTEAFF.